This section outlines one TCR beta chain sequence together with its context. Its target is not known. Germline loops: CDR1 LNHDA, CDR2 SQIVND (reference sequence). With 4 bases removed from V and 0 bases from J, the gap between germline ends came to 12 bases. The CDR3 loop spans 15 amino acids. These data originate in a study of cytomegalovirus exposure and HLA in healthy donors. The PCR ran on 60 Vbeta and 13 Jbeta primers. Assay: immunoSEQ multiplex PCR; the TCRdb copy retains only in-frame clones and omits some. The repertoire includes about 190,000 clones, roughly 80% of them detected once, and about 1.5% sits in the top ten. Study findings and constraints: It was only CMV serostatus that was available as immune exposure information.

V gene TRBV19 combines with J gene TRBJ1-1, with D possibly matching TRBD1 (6 bases). Specimen: PBMCs. The source is a woman in her late teens or twenties in good health and CMV-seronegative. In DNA, the CDR3 is TGTGCCAGTAGTACCGACAGGACCATGAACACTGAAGCTTTCTTT. Its translation: CASSTDRTMNTEAFF.